A single sample is the source of the 8 T cell receptor beta chains below, sequenced in a study of T cell responses to AZD1222 COVID-19 vaccine. TCRdb keeps only in-frame clones here, not all; method: immunoSEQ multiplex PCR. The table records some 79,000 clones, less than 85% of them present only once. Sequenced here: peripheral blood, sampled 28 days after the second AZD1222 dose. The receptors stem from an adult who received the AZD1222 COVID-19 vaccine.

The rearrangement uses TRBV12-3 or TRBV12-4 and TRBJ2-7; TRBD1 is a possible D gene (5 bases). With 7 bases removed from V and 7 bases from J, the gap between germline ends came to 11 bases. The CDR3 totals 11 residues. The CDR3 DNA follows: TGTGCCAGCAAGGGGTCCGGGGAGCAGTACTTC. It encodes CASKGSGEQYF.

This clone was detected only once. V usage is TRBV21-1 and J usage is TRBJ2-1; the table names TRBD2, a call not compared with the DNA. TRBV21-1 is shown as a pseudogene. The CDR3 has 17 residues. CDR3 sequence reads: CASSKVYQQTSYNEQFF. Here the CDR3 DNA reads TGTGCCAGCAGCAAAGTCTACCAGCAGACTTCCTACAATGAGCAGTTCTTC.

The J gene is TRBJ1-2, the V gene TRBV15, with unresolved D. Looked up from germline, CDR1 is LNHNV and CDR2 is YYDKDF (reference sequence). V was pared by 0 bases and J by 8 bases, with 13 bases between. The CDR3 extends over 14 amino acids. This CDR3 reads CATSRDQSKEGYTF. CDR3 nucleotides: TGTGCCACCAGCAGAGATCAAAGCAAGGAGGGCTACACCTTC.

This rearrangement joins TRBV7-2 to TRBJ2-1; TRBD1 might be the D (5 bases). Germline CDR1 SGHTA, CDR2 FQGNSA. The CDR3 runs to 11 residues. V was shortened by 1 base and J by 14 bases, with 9 bases between the two germline ends. In DNA, the CDR3 is TGTGCCAGCAGCTTAGGGGCAGGGAAGTTCTTC. Translated: CASSLGAGKFF.

The chain links TRBV30 to TRBJ1-5; no reliable D call. Looked up from germline, CDR1 is GTSNPN and CDR2 is SVGIG (reference sequence). The V end lost 2 bases, the J end lost 4 bases, and 15 bases lay between the germline ends. This CDR3 has 15 residues. This CDR3 is CAWSPLAGFNQPQHF. CDR3 nucleotides: TGTGCCTGGAGTCCTCTGGCGGGGTTTAATCAGCCCCAGCATTTT.

This chain joins TRBV30 and TRBJ2-1, with D possibly TRBD2 on 6 matching bases. The germline V and J ends were trimmed by 8 bases and 5 bases, with 22 bases remaining between them. Germline CDR1 reads GTSNPN; CDR2 reads SVGIG (reference sequence). There are 15 residues in the CDR3. Here the CDR3 DNA reads TGTGCCCCGCCTAACGGAAGGGACTTTCACAATGAGCAGTTCTTC. Its protein is CAPPNGRDFHNEQFF.

This chain uses TRBV21-1 with TRBJ1-6. TRBV21-1 is a listed pseudogene. The CDR3 contains 14 residues. The CDR3 DNA reads TGTGCCAGCAGCGGGGGGGCGGGGTACTCACCCCTCCACTTT. It specifies CASSGGAGYSPLHF.

DNA of the CDR3: TGTGCCAGCAGCTCCCTGAACAATGAGCAGTTCTTC. Its protein is CASSSLNNEQFF. The chain recombines TRBV13 with TRBJ2-1; D ambiguous. Between the trimmed V and J ends, which lost 4 bases and 5 bases, there was a span of 6 bases. The CDR3 runs to 12 residues. The germline CDR1 and CDR2 sequences are PRHDT and FYEKMQ (reference sequence).